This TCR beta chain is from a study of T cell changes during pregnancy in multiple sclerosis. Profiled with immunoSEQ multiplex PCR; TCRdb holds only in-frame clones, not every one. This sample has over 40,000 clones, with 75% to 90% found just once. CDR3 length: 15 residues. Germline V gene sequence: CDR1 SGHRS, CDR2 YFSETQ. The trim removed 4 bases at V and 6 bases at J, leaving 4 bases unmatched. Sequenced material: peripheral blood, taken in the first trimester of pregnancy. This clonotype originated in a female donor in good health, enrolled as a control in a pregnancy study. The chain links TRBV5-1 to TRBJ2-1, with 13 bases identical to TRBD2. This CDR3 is CASSQGLAGVNEQFF. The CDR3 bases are TGCGCCAGCAGCCAAGGACTAGCGGGGGTCAATGAGCAGTTCTTC.